These T cell receptor beta chains were read from a single sample in a study of blood T cell repertoires in COVID-19. The assay was immunoSEQ multiplex PCR, and TCRdb's table has in-frame clones only and misses some. This sample has over 200,000 clones; 88% occur once, and the top ten carry roughly 4%. The sample taken for sequencing was peripheral blood. The source of these receptors is a man between 60 and 70 years old who had recovered from COVID-19. Each CDR3 is given with its conserved first and last residue. Each record gives: D gene, clone size, V gene, J gene, CDR3 protein, CDR3 DNA. A D gene is named only where the DNA matches it firmly. Size values are once, few and many counts, or a class for expanded clones, and some rows have none.

D gene: TRBD1
clone size: NA
V gene: TRBV25-1
J gene: TRBJ1-2
CDR3 protein: CASSDRGREGGYTF
CDR3 DNA: TGTGCCAGCAGCGACAGGGGAAGAGAGGGTGGCTACACCTTC

D gene: NA
clone size: NA
V gene: TRBV6-5
J gene: TRBJ1-2
CDR3 protein: CATRTQGNYGYTF
CDR3 DNA: TGTGCCACCCGGACCCAGGGCAACTATGGCTACACCTTC

D gene: NA
clone size: NA
V gene: TRBV6-4
J gene: TRBJ1-1
CDR3 protein: CASSATRNTEAFF
CDR3 DNA: TGTGCCAGCAGTGCTACTCGGAACACTGAAGCTTTCTTT

D gene: TRBD1
clone size: NA
V gene: TRBV18
J gene: TRBJ2-5
CDR3 protein: CASSRQGARAETQYF
CDR3 DNA: TGTGCCAGCTCACGCCAGGGGGCGCGGGCGGAGACCCAGTACTTC

D gene: NA
clone size: NA
V gene: TRBV7-3
J gene: TRBJ2-1
CDR3 protein: CASSPQSGGSYNEQFF
CDR3 DNA: TGTGCCAGCAGCCCCCAGAGCGGTGGCTCCTACAATGAGCAGTTCTTC

D gene: NA
clone size: NA
V gene: TRBV5-4
J gene: TRBJ2-7
CDR3 protein: CASSPLVGGSGYEQYF
CDR3 DNA: TGTGCCAGCAGCCCTCTGGTCGGGGGATCGGGGTACGAGCAGTACTTC

D gene: TRBD1
clone size: NA
V gene: TRBV19
J gene: TRBJ2-2
CDR3 protein: CATRTGGVGTGELFF
CDR3 DNA: TGTGCCACCCGGACAGGGGGCGTCGGCACCGGGGAGCTGTTTTTT

D gene: NA
clone size: NA
V gene: TRBV27
J gene: TRBJ1-5
CDR3 protein: CASSLSKRVGGGDNQPQHF
CDR3 DNA: TGTGCCAGCAGTTTATCGAAACGGGTTGGGGGGGGAGACAATCAGCCCCAGCATTTT

D gene: TRBD1
clone size: NA
V gene: TRBV2
J gene: TRBJ1-4
CDR3 protein: CASSRTGLASNEKLFF
CDR3 DNA: TGTGCCAGCAGTCGGACAGGGCTAGCAAGTAATGAAAAACTGTTTTTT

D gene: NA
clone size: once
V gene: TRBV27
J gene: TRBJ1-1
CDR3 protein: CASRRTWNTEAFF
CDR3 DNA: TGTGCCAGCAGGCGGACTTGGAACACTGAAGCTTTCTTT

D gene: TRBD2
clone size: NA
V gene: TRBV11-2
J gene: TRBJ2-7
CDR3 protein: CASTPDRGVSSYEQYF
CDR3 DNA: TGTGCCAGCACCCCCGATCGGGGGGTTAGCTCCTACGAGCAGTACTTC

D gene: TRBD1
clone size: NA
V gene: TRBV9
J gene: TRBJ2-3
CDR3 protein: CASSPGDRRYTDTQYF
CDR3 DNA: TGTGCCAGCAGCCCAGGGGACAGGCGGTACACAGATACGCAGTATTTT

D gene: NA
clone size: NA
V gene: TRBV6-5
J gene: TRBJ2-1
CDR3 protein: CASSASRSYNEQFF
CDR3 DNA: TGTGCCAGCAGCGCCTCGAGATCTTACAATGAGCAGTTCTTC

D gene: NA
clone size: NA
V gene: TRBV6-5
J gene: TRBJ2-2
CDR3 protein: CASSFVPTGELFF
CDR3 DNA: TGTGCCAGCAGCTTCGTTCCCACCGGGGAGCTGTTTTTT

D gene: NA
clone size: NA
V gene: TRBV23-1
J gene: TRBJ2-7
CDR3 protein: CASLPSYEQYF
CDR3 DNA: TGCGCCAGCCTCCCTTCCTACGAGCAGTACTTC

D gene: NA
clone size: NA
V gene: TRBV24-1
J gene: TRBJ1-2
CDR3 protein: CATSDLVTGSYTF
CDR3 DNA: TGTGCCACCAGTGATTTGGTAACCGGTAGCTACACCTTC

D gene: NA
clone size: NA
V gene: TRBV20-1
J gene: TRBJ2-7
CDR3 protein: CSASRGSSRLEQYF
CDR3 DNA: TGCAGTGCTAGTCGGGGGTCGAGTCGGCTCGAGCAGTACTTC

D gene: NA
clone size: NA
V gene: TRBV12-3/TRBV12-4
J gene: TRBJ1-1
CDR3 protein: CASSPTANTEAFF
CDR3 DNA: TGTGCCAGCAGTCCGACAGCGAACACTGAAGCTTTCTTT

D gene: TRBD1
clone size: NA
V gene: TRBV7-7
J gene: TRBJ2-1
CDR3 protein: CASSYYDRGRGEQFF
CDR3 DNA: TGTGCCAGCAGTTACTATGACAGGGGGAGAGGTGAGCAGTTCTTC

D gene: NA
clone size: NA
V gene: TRBV9
J gene: TRBJ1-2
CDR3 protein: CASSVGSGGYGYTF
CDR3 DNA: TGTGCCAGCAGCGTAGGGTCCGGGGGCTATGGCTACACCTTC

D gene: NA
clone size: few
V gene: TRBV7-2
J gene: TRBJ2-7
CDR3 protein: CASSLVISVLEQYF
CDR3 DNA: TGTGCCAGCAGCTTAGTAATTTCCGTCCTCGAGCAGTACTTC

D gene: TRBD1
clone size: NA
V gene: TRBV27
J gene: TRBJ1-2
CDR3 protein: CASSSPGTGNNGYTF
CDR3 DNA: TGTGCCAGCAGTTCCCCTGGGACAGGAAATAATGGCTACACCTTC

D gene: NA
clone size: NA
V gene: TRBV30
J gene: TRBJ2-3
CDR3 protein: CAYLWVESTDTQYF
CDR3 DNA: TGTGCCTACCTGTGGGTGGAGTCTACAGATACGCAGTATTTT

D gene: TRBD1
clone size: once
V gene: TRBV18
J gene: TRBJ1-2
CDR3 protein: CASSPGQGARYGYTF
CDR3 DNA: TGTGCCAGCTCACCCGGACAGGGGGCCCGATATGGCTACACCTTC

D gene: NA
clone size: NA
V gene: TRBV4-2
J gene: TRBJ2-7
CDR3 protein: CASSHSRGYEQYF
CDR3 DNA: TGTGCCAGCAGCCACTCTAGGGGGTACGAGCAGTACTTC

D gene: TRBD1
clone size: NA
V gene: TRBV3-1/TRBV3-2
J gene: TRBJ2-7
CDR3 protein: CASSPGTVPLSSYEQYF
CDR3 DNA: TGTGCCAGCAGCCCCGGGACAGTCCCATTGAGCTCCTACGAGCAGTACTTC

D gene: NA
clone size: NA
V gene: TRBV2
J gene: TRBJ1-2
CDR3 protein: CASSLGGAPNYGYTF
CDR3 DNA: TGTGCCAGCAGCCTAGGAGGGGCTCCTAACTATGGCTACACCTTC

D gene: NA
clone size: NA
V gene: TRBV18
J gene: TRBJ2-7
CDR3 protein: CASSPRGDEQYF
CDR3 DNA: TGTGCCAGCTCACCACGGGGGGACGAGCAGTACTTC

D gene: NA
clone size: NA
V gene: TRBV7-3
J gene: TRBJ2-1
CDR3 protein: CASSLNNQFGNEQFF
CDR3 DNA: TGTGCCAGCAGCTTAAATAACCAATTCGGCAATGAGCAGTTCTTC

D gene: NA
clone size: NA
V gene: TRBV7-2
J gene: TRBJ1-1
CDR3 protein: CASSLAAGVNTEAFF
CDR3 DNA: TGTGCCAGCAGCTTAGCGGCGGGAGTGAACACTGAAGCTTTCTTT

D gene: NA
clone size: NA
V gene: TRBV2
J gene: TRBJ1-2
CDR3 protein: CASSGTRGGYTF
CDR3 DNA: TGTGCCAGCAGCGGGACTCGCGGTGGCTACACCTTC

D gene: TRBD1
clone size: few
V gene: TRBV30
J gene: TRBJ2-3
CDR3 protein: CAWSDDRGATDTQYF
CDR3 DNA: TGTGCCTGGAGTGACGACAGGGGGGCAACAGATACGCAGTATTTT

D gene: NA
clone size: NA
V gene: TRBV5-4
J gene: TRBJ2-1
CDR3 protein: CASSLDRDDEQFF
CDR3 DNA: TGTGCCAGCAGCTTGGACAGGGATGATGAGCAGTTCTTC

D gene: NA
clone size: NA
V gene: TRBV4-2
J gene: TRBJ1-2
CDR3 protein: CASSGSNYGYTF
CDR3 DNA: TGTGCCAGCAGCGGGAGTAACTATGGCTACACCTTC

D gene: NA
clone size: NA
V gene: TRBV3-1/TRBV3-2
J gene: TRBJ1-2
CDR3 protein: CASSQGQANYGYTF
CDR3 DNA: TGTGCCAGCAGCCAAGGGCAAGCTAACTATGGCTACACCTTC

D gene: NA
clone size: few
V gene: TRBV7-9
J gene: TRBJ1-2
CDR3 protein: CASSLAVGGADGYTF
CDR3 DNA: TGTGCCAGCAGCTTAGCCGTAGGGGGGGCCGATGGCTACACCTTC

D gene: NA
clone size: NA
V gene: TRBV5-5
J gene: TRBJ2-7
CDR3 protein: CASSPKITPNSYEQYF
CDR3 DNA: TGTGCCAGCAGCCCAAAGATAACACCGAACTCCTACGAGCAGTACTTC

D gene: TRBD1
clone size: once
V gene: TRBV6-1
J gene: TRBJ1-4
CDR3 protein: CASSGPGGTGYEKLFF
CDR3 DNA: TGTGCCAGCAGTGGCCCCGGAGGGACAGGGTACGAAAAACTGTTTTTT

D gene: NA
clone size: NA
V gene: TRBV7-7
J gene: TRBJ2-7
CDR3 protein: CASILDRGNYEQYF
CDR3 DNA: TGTGCCAGCATCTTGGACCGGGGGAACTACGAGCAGTACTTC

D gene: TRBD1
clone size: few
V gene: TRBV19
J gene: TRBJ2-2
CDR3 protein: CASSSGTGGQPGELFF
CDR3 DNA: TGTGCCAGTAGTAGTGGGACAGGGGGCCAACCCGGGGAGCTGTTTTTT

D gene: NA
clone size: NA
V gene: TRBV27
J gene: TRBJ1-6
CDR3 protein: CASRGGLYNSPLHF
CDR3 DNA: TGTGCCAGCAGGGGAGGACTGTATAATTCACCCCTCCACTTT

D gene: TRBD1
clone size: NA
V gene: TRBV9
J gene: TRBJ2-7
CDR3 protein: CASSATQGAYEQYF
CDR3 DNA: TGTGCCAGCAGCGCTACTCAGGGGGCCTACGAGCAGTACTTC

D gene: NA
clone size: NA
V gene: TRBV5-6
J gene: TRBJ1-1
CDR3 protein: CASSLSQGYTEAFF
CDR3 DNA: TGTGCCAGCAGCTTGTCGCAGGGCTACACTGAAGCTTTCTTT

D gene: TRBD1
clone size: NA
V gene: TRBV3-1/TRBV3-2
J gene: TRBJ2-7
CDR3 protein: CASSQGTGGSYEQYF
CDR3 DNA: TGTGCCAGCAGCCAGGGGACAGGGGGAAGCTACGAGCAGTACTTC

D gene: NA
clone size: NA
V gene: TRBV29-1
J gene: TRBJ1-2
CDR3 protein: CSVEGGPGYTF
CDR3 DNA: TGCAGCGTTGAAGGGGGGCCCGGCTACACCTTC

D gene: TRBD1
clone size: NA
V gene: TRBV6-4
J gene: TRBJ2-2
CDR3 protein: CASRPTGVGELFF
CDR3 DNA: TGTGCCAGCAGACCTACAGGGGTTGGGGAGCTGTTTTTT

D gene: NA
clone size: NA
V gene: TRBV7-9
J gene: TRBJ1-1
CDR3 protein: CASSLVGLQAFF
CDR3 DNA: TGTGCCAGCAGCTTAGTTGGCCTGCAAGCTTTCTTT

D gene: NA
clone size: few
V gene: TRBV19
J gene: TRBJ2-5
CDR3 protein: CASSLRPGLGQETQYF
CDR3 DNA: TGTGCCAGTAGTCTGAGGCCTGGACTGGGGCAAGAGACCCAGTACTTC

D gene: TRBD1
clone size: NA
V gene: TRBV5-1
J gene: TRBJ1-1
CDR3 protein: CASSLDRGQGTEAFF
CDR3 DNA: TGCGCCAGCAGTTTGGACAGGGGGCAAGGCACTGAAGCTTTCTTT

D gene: TRBD1
clone size: NA
V gene: TRBV5-5
J gene: TRBJ2-1
CDR3 protein: CASSSPGQGKNEQFF
CDR3 DNA: TGTGCCAGCAGCTCGCCGGGACAGGGCAAGAATGAGCAGTTCTTC

D gene: NA
clone size: once
V gene: TRBV5-6
J gene: TRBJ1-6
CDR3 protein: CASSSRDLINSPLHF
CDR3 DNA: TGTGCCAGCAGCTCGCGGGACTTAATTAATTCACCCCTCCACTTT

D gene: NA
clone size: NA
V gene: TRBV7-2
J gene: TRBJ2-7
CDR3 protein: CASHVLYLPYEQYF
CDR3 DNA: TGTGCCAGCCACGTGTTGTACCTACCCTACGAGCAGTACTTC

D gene: NA
clone size: few
V gene: TRBV5-6
J gene: TRBJ2-5
CDR3 protein: CASSLLVGETQYF
CDR3 DNA: TGTGCCAGCAGCTTGCTAGTCGGGGAGACCCAGTACTTC

D gene: NA
clone size: NA
V gene: TRBV7-3
J gene: TRBJ2-7
CDR3 protein: CASSLKAGDNYEQYF
CDR3 DNA: TGTGCCAGCAGCTTAAAGGCCGGGGACAACTACGAGCAGTACTTC

D gene: NA
clone size: NA
V gene: TRBV24-1
J gene: TRBJ1-2
CDR3 protein: CATSDPRRGGAGYTF
CDR3 DNA: TGTGCCACCAGTGACCCACGGAGGGGGGGGGCTGGCTACACCTTC

D gene: NA
clone size: NA
V gene: TRBV29-1
J gene: TRBJ1-4
CDR3 protein: CSVDMAGWGGNEKLFF
CDR3 DNA: TGCAGCGTTGATATGGCGGGATGGGGGGGTAATGAAAAACTGTTTTTT

D gene: TRBD1
clone size: NA
V gene: TRBV5-4
J gene: TRBJ2-7
CDR3 protein: CASSFPGQGNEQYF
CDR3 DNA: TGTGCCAGCAGCTTCCCGGGACAGGGAAACGAGCAGTACTTC

D gene: NA
clone size: few
V gene: TRBV6-2/TRBV6-3
J gene: TRBJ1-3
CDR3 protein: CASSSPVSGSGDTIYF
CDR3 DNA: TGTGCCAGCAGTAGCCCGGTGAGTGGGAGCGGAGACACCATATATTTT

D gene: TRBD1
clone size: NA
V gene: TRBV5-6
J gene: TRBJ1-4
CDR3 protein: CASSLRRDREFNEKLFF
CDR3 DNA: TGTGCCAGCAGCTTGCGGCGGGACAGGGAGTTTAATGAAAAACTGTTTTTT

D gene: NA
clone size: NA
V gene: TRBV7-9
J gene: TRBJ2-7
CDR3 protein: CASSFAGSYEQYF
CDR3 DNA: TGTGCCAGCAGCTTTGCAGGATCCTACGAGCAGTACTTC